The clone carrying this T cell receptor (beta chain) showed up just once. Its antigen is currently unknown. The source of the sample is a study of blood T cell dynamics during melanoma immunotherapy. Method: immunoSEQ multiplex PCR; TCRdb's copy keeps in-frame clones and lacks some. The data hold under 4,500 clones, with 90% to 98% observed a single time. Study results and limitations: The most clonal sorted CD8+ subset, immune-effector cells, was closest to cell-free DNA CDR3 sequences.

Time point described: pre-treatment baseline. The material sequenced was effector memory CD8+ T cells from blood, taken from a patient treated with checkpoint blockade. This receptor was taken from a human donor with melanoma.

The DNA for the CDR3 is TGTGCCAGCAGTCCCAGCCAGGGGGAAAATAATGAAAAACTGTTTTTT. Residues: CASSPSQGENNEKLFF. This chain uses TRBV27 with TRBJ1-4; 7 bases agree with TRBD1. The CDR3 has 16 residues. The germline V gene encodes CDR1 MNHEY and CDR2 SMNVEV (reference sequence). The junction had 10 bases not matched to a gene; V was cut back by 5 bases and J by 4 bases.